These 2 T cell receptor beta chains originate from one sample sequenced in a study of T-cell reconstitution after alpha-beta-depleted transplantation in children. Unique molecular identifiers featured in how the TCRbeta library was prepared. TCRdb itself ran the PCR reads through MiXCR, one entry per CDR3 protein. Among around 490,000 distinct CDR3 sequences, roughly 10% were seen once, and the ten largest hold approximately 15%. The source was PBMCs, mostly from graft donor cells, collected 180 days after TCRalphabeta/CD19-depleted stem cell transplant. Every receptor here comes from a female patient aged 2 to 10 who had a stem cell transplant for aplastic anemia, so the T cells may come from the graft donor.

The chain's CDR3 is CSARDRQGSNQPQHF. Written as DNA, the CDR3 is TGCAGTGCTAGAGATCGCCAGGGGAGCAATCAGCCCCAGCATTTT. V and J are TRBV20-1 and TRBJ1-5; possible D gene TRBD1, 6 bases. With 0 bases removed from V and 1 base from J, the gap between germline ends came to 10 bases. This CDR3 contains 15 residues. The V gene's germline CDR1 is DFQATT and CDR2 SNEGSKA (reference sequence).

This chain links TRBV28 with TRBJ1-2; 7 nucleotides align to TRBD1. J was trimmed by 3 bases and V by 10 bases; bases with no gene match: 5. The CDR3 runs to 12 residues. Germline V gene lookup returns CDR1 MDHEN and CDR2 SYDVKM. The CDR3, as DNA: TGTGCCATCTACGACAGGGACTATGGCTACACCTTC. Protein: CAIYDRDYGYTF.